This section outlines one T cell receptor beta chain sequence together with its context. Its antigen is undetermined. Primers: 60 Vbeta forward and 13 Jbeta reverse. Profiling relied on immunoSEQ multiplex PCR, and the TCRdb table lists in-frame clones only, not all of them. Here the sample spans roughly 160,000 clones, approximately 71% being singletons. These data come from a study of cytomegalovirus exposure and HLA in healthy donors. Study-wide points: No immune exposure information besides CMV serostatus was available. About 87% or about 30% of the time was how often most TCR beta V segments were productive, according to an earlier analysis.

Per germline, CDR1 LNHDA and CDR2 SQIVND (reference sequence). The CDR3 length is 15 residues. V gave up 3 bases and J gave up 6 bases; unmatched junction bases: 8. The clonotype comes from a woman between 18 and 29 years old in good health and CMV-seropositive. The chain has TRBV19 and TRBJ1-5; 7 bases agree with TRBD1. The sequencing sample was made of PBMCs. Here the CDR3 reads CASSITRQGGQPQHF. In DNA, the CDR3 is TGTGCCAGTAGTATCACTCGACAGGGCGGTCAGCCCCAGCATTTT.